This is a list of T cell receptor beta chains from one sample in a study of prognosis after radiotherapy for stage I lung cancer. TCRdb redid the calling of the multiplex PCR reads with MiXCR, one entry per CDR3 protein. The data show about 26,000 distinct CDR3 sequences, 25% to 30% seen once. Sequenced here: PBMCs, sampled before or after stereotactic body radiation therapy (not recorded which). These receptors were obtained from a donor aged 50 or older with non-small cell lung cancer. Both conserved end residues are part of each CDR3.

>TRBV29-1
CSVEEGYEQYF
>TRBV28
CASSLRSSTEAFF
>TRBV19
CASSSHEGCKNKQYF
>TRBV7-2
CASSQLAGSTYEQYF
>TRBV6-2/TRBV6-3
CASSIQVAPGYGYTF
>TRBV12-3/TRBV12-4
CASSFRYLGLAGGLTGELFF
>TRBV2
CASKTGGTGNEQFF
>TRBV5-1
CASSLRLSGVLSTDTQYF
>TRBV19
CASSERQTSEAFF
>TRBV6-9
CASSYGTGFNQPQHF
>TRBV4-2
CASSQDLAGGRSSYEQYF
>TRBV30
CAWSSMLWGYTF
>TRBV6-2/TRBV6-3
CASTIKGALAKNIQYF
>TRBV14
CASSQDVGQRITDTQYF
>TRBV14
CASSRSPFRGGRNEQFF
>TRBV5-1
CASTIDRPPEVQYF
>TRBV5-1
CASTWGVSTDTQYF
>TRBV5-1
CASSLRDPGELFF
>TRBV11-1
CASSPAGRGLYEQYF
>TRBV4-1
CASSQGMSELFF
>TRBV7-9
CASSPGGSYSPLHF
>TRBV18
CVSSPGTELSTDTQYF
>TRBV5-1
CASSLGQGGQETQYF
>TRBV28
CASRSTGGVFF
>TRBV11-3
CASSTRDNGGDEQFF
>TRBV29-1
CSVDGSYGYTF
>TRBV28
CASSFQGQPQHF
>TRBV5-1
CASSSTGLEGYTF
>TRBV28
CASSSSGQAAGETQYF
>TRBV7-2
CASSLAARTSGAEVYYEQYF
>TRBV19
CASSHIDRSEAFF
>TRBV6-1
CASSKRTVVNTGELFF
>TRBV11-2
CASSLQGGFTGELFF
>TRBV20-1
CSAGDSRDSAYNEQFF
>TRBV12-3/TRBV12-4
CASSLRAGSGIGELFF
>TRBV28
CASSLSDSYKAYTF
>TRBV12-3/TRBV12-4
CASSSQGLAGRDTQYF
>TRBV28
CASSWDASYGYTF
>TRBV2
CASSRNMRLNEQFF
>TRBV5-4
CASSEGQGALGTFF